The rows below give T cell receptor beta chains drawn from one sample of a study of blood T cell repertoires in COVID-19. Produced via immunoSEQ multiplex PCR; TCRdb's table is partial and in-frame only. This repertoire shows about 270,000 clones, 85% to 90% found once; its top ten account for approximately 4%. Sequenced material: PBMCs or T cells enriched from blood (not recorded which). The source is a woman aged 25 to 39 with acute COVID-19. Each CDR3 is given with its conserved first and last residue. The D gene is left open where the match is weak. Some rows have no size entry. The others give once, few or many, or a class for an expanded clone.

J gene	D gene	V gene	clone size	CDR3 DNA	CDR3 protein
TRBJ2-3	TRBD2	TRBV6-5	.	TGTGCCAGCAGTTACGACTCTAGCGGGAGGTTAGATACGCAGTATTTT	CASSYDSSGRLDTQYF
TRBJ2-7	TRBD2	TRBV28	.	TGTGCCAGCAGGACCTCGACACCAAAGCTAGCGGGAGGGCCCTCCTACGAGCAGTACTTC	CASRTSTPKLAGGPSYEQYF
TRBJ1-1	.	TRBV5-4	.	TGTGCCAGCAGCCAACGACAGAACACTGAAGCTTTCTTT	CASSQRQNTEAFF
TRBJ2-7	TRBD2	TRBV6-1	.	TGTGCCAGCAGTGAGCTTCGAGCGGGAGGGCCTGGCGAGCAGTACTTC	CASSELRAGGPGEQYF
TRBJ2-3	TRBD1	TRBV6-5	.	TGTGCCAGCAGTTACCGACAGGGTACAGATACGCAGTATTTT	CASSYRQGTDTQYF
TRBJ2-1	TRBD1	TRBV19	.	TGTGCCAGTAGTCTTCGGATGCCGGGACAGCGGAATGAGCAGTTCTTC	CASSLRMPGQRNEQFF
TRBJ1-4	TRBD1	TRBV10-3	.	TGTGCCATCAGCCCCGGGACAGCGTCTAATGAAAAACTGTTTTTT	CAISPGTASNEKLFF
TRBJ1-1	.	TRBV6-1	.	TGTGCCAGCAGTGAAGCCAGTCAGGGGGAAGCTTTCTTT	CASSEASQGEAFF
TRBJ2-5	TRBD2	TRBV5-4	.	TGTGCCAGCAGCTTCCCGGGACTAGCGGGAGAAGAGACCCAGTACTTC	CASSFPGLAGEETQYF
TRBJ1-1	.	TRBV28	.	TGTGCCAGCAGTTATCTAAATGAAGCTTTCTTT	CASSYLNEAFF
TRBJ2-7	TRBD1	TRBV5-4	.	TGTGCCAGCAGCTTGCAGGACAGGTCGTACGAGCAGTACTTC	CASSLQDRSYEQYF
TRBJ1-2	TRBD1	TRBV7-9	.	TGTGCCAGCAGCTTAGGACGGGACAGGATCTATGGCTACACCTTC	CASSLGRDRIYGYTF
TRBJ2-7	.	TRBV7-2	.	TGTGCCAGCAGCTTAGGGGGGCAGTTCGAGCAGTACTTC	CASSLGGQFEQYF
TRBJ1-2	TRBD1	TRBV30	once	TGTGCCTGGAGGGGGACAGGGGTCTATGGCTACACCTTC	CAWRGTGVYGYTF
TRBJ2-7	TRBD1	TRBV3-1/TRBV3-2	.	TGTGCCAGCAGCCCGCGGACAGGGGCGATCGAGCAGTACTTC	CASSPRTGAIEQYF
TRBJ2-1	.	TRBV11-2	.	TGTGCCAGCAGCACCAGCTCCTACAATGAGCAGTTCTTC	CASSTSSYNEQFF
TRBJ1-5	TRBD1	TRBV29-1	.	TGCAGCGTTGGGGGACAGGACAATCAGCCCCAGCATTTT	CSVGGQDNQPQHF
TRBJ2-1	TRBD2	TRBV19	once	TGTGCCAGTAGTGCGACTAGCGGGAGGGCGACGAATGAGCAGTTCTTC	CASSATSGRATNEQFF
TRBJ1-2	TRBD1	TRBV5-1	.	TGCGCCAGCAGCATCGGACAGGGCTCTGGATATGGCTACACCTTC	CASSIGQGSGYGYTF
TRBJ2-1	TRBD2	TRBV19	.	TGTGCCAGTAGGGGGGGGGACCCCCTGGGTAATGAGCAGTTCTTC	CASRGGDPLGNEQFF
TRBJ2-4	.	TRBV5-8	.	TGTGCCAGCAGCTTGGACAGGAGCCTTTCGGCCAAAAACATTCAGTACTTC	CASSLDRSLSAKNIQYF
TRBJ1-2	TRBD1	TRBV7-2	.	TGTGCCAGCAGCCCTGGGACAGTAGGAGGGGGCTACACCTTC	CASSPGTVGGGYTF
TRBJ2-4	.	TRBV11-1	.	TGTGCCAGCAGCTCGGGGTGGGACATTCAGTACTTC	CASSSGWDIQYF
TRBJ2-2	.	TRBV29-1	.	TGCAGCGTTGAGGACTCCGATACCGGGGAGCTGTTTTTT	CSVEDSDTGELFF
TRBJ2-7	.	TRBV18	.	TGTGCCAGCTCACTGAGTGAGGGATGGGAGCAGTACTTC	CASSLSEGWEQYF
TRBJ2-1	.	TRBV7-2	.	TGTGCCAGCAGCTTAATAAATGAGCAGTTCTTC	CASSLINEQFF
TRBJ1-6	TRBD1	TRBV10-1	.	TGCGCCAGCAGCCCGACAGGGACCCGGTGCACCTATAATTCACCCCTCCACTTT	CASSPTGTRCTYNSPLHF
TRBJ1-4	TRBD1	TRBV9	.	TGTGCCAGCAGCGGTCCCGGGACAGGGAACGGCGAAAAACTGTTTTTT	CASSGPGTGNGEKLFF
TRBJ2-7	TRBD2	TRBV7-9	.	TGTGCCAGCAGCTTACGGACTAGCGGGAAGTACGAGCAGTACTTC	CASSLRTSGKYEQYF